The 12 T cell receptor beta chains presented below share a single source sample, sequenced in a study of shared clonotypes between healthy human individuals. Measured with immunoSEQ multiplex PCR; TCRdb has only the in-frame clones, and not every one. The repertoire holds 950,000 to 1,300,000 clones, about 77% seen once, with about 1.5% in the top ten. Sequenced input: memory CD4+ T cells sorted from blood. The subset: CD45RA-negative fraction. These receptors were collected from a man between 18 and 29 years old in good health.

The chain couples TRBV5-4 to TRBJ2-5, with 12 bases aligning to TRBD2. CDR1 SGHNT and CDR2 YYREEE come from the germline V gene (reference sequence). V was pared by 4 bases and J by 4 bases, with 5 bases of the junction left unmatched. The CDR3 totals 15 residues. CDR3 residues: CASSRGLAGPETQYF. The CDR3 nucleotides read TGTGCCAGCAGCAGGGGACTAGCGGGCCCAGAGACCCAGTACTTC.

The chain recombines TRBV6-5 with TRBJ1-5; a possible D gene is TRBD1 (5 bases). From germline, CDR1 is MNHEY and CDR2 SVGAGI. This CDR3 comprises 14 residues. Trimming shortened V by 0 bases and J by 7 bases, and 10 bases separated the two germline ends. The CDR3 DNA reads as TGTGCCAGCAGTTACTCAGGGGCGGGGCAGCCCCAGCATTTT. Its translation: CASSYSGAGQPQHF.

V is TRBV7-3 and J is TRBJ2-1; no reliable D call. The CDR3 extends over 14 amino acids. Germline V gene sequence: CDR1 SGHTA, CDR2 FQGTGA. Trimming cost V 5 bases and J 6 bases, with 14 bases left between them. The CDR3 loop is CASSRAISSNEQFF. The CDR3 bases are TGTGCCAGCAGCAGGGCTATATCGTCCAATGAGCAGTTCTTC.

The rearrangement uses TRBV10-3 and TRBJ1-2, with 7 bases lining up with TRBD1. The CDR3 contains 12 residues. V was clipped by 4 bases and J by 4 bases; unmatched bases: 0. The V gene's germline CDR1 is ENHRY and CDR2 SYGVKD. CDR3 protein: CAISGQGYGYTF. The CDR3 DNA sequence: TGTGCCATCAGTGGACAGGGCTATGGCTACACCTTC.

The chain has TRBV5-1 and TRBJ2-3, with 8 bases matching TRBD2. There are 14 residues in the CDR3. Germline-derived CDR1 and CDR2 are SGHRS and YFSETQ. Trimming removed 4 bases from V and 2 bases from J; junction bases left unmatched: 3. The CDR3 DNA sequence: TGCGCCAGCAGCGGACTAGCTACCACAGATACGCAGTATTTT. It encodes CASSGLATTDTQYF.

This chain links TRBV5-1 with TRBJ2-5; D remains ambiguous. With 0 bases removed from V and 1 base from J, the gap between germline ends came to 7 bases. Germline loops: CDR1 SGHRS, CDR2 YFSETQ. CDR3 size: 14 residues. The CDR3 reads CASSLGPIQETQYF. CDR3 sequence (DNA): TGCGCCAGCAGCTTGGGGCCAATCCAAGAGACCCAGTACTTC.

This chain joins TRBV6-4 and TRBJ2-3; TRBD2 aligns across 9 bases. The length of the CDR3 is 15 residues. The germline V gene encodes CDR1 MRHNA and CDR2 SNTAGT. V dropped 4 bases and J dropped 0; count of bases not matched to a gene: 2. CDR3 loop: CASSASGGSTDTQYF. The DNA for the CDR3 is TGTGCCAGCAGTGCCAGCGGGGGGAGCACAGATACGCAGTATTTT.

This clone is a singleton in its sample. The V call is TRBV30, the J call TRBJ2-2, with D unclear. The CDR3 has 13 residues. The V end was cut by 0 bases, the J end by 7 bases, with 9 bases between. The germline V gene has CDR1 GTSNPN and CDR2 SVGIG (reference sequence). CDR3: CAWSVISGGELFF. In DNA, the CDR3 is TGTGCCTGGAGTGTAATATCGGGCGGGGAGCTGTTTTTT. Full variable domain (missing parts from reference TRBV30 and TRBJ2-2): SQTIHQWPATLVQPVGSPLSLECTVEGTSNPNLYWYRQAAGRGLQLLFYSVGIGQISSEVPQNLSASRPQDRQFILSSKKLLLSDSGFYLCAWSVISGGELFFGEGSRLTVL.

This clone was seen only a few times. The rearrangement uses TRBV5-1 and TRBJ2-1, with TRBD2 identical over 7 bases. After removal of 4 bases from V and 2 bases from J, the junction contained 9 bases not matched to a gene. The CDR3 extends over 16 amino acids. Per germline, CDR1 SGHRS and CDR2 YFSETQ. CDR3 region: CASSAAAGVPYNEQFF. Here the CDR3 DNA reads TGCGCCAGCAGCGCGGCTGCGGGGGTTCCCTACAATGAGCAGTTCTTC.

Comments on this clone: Other DNA sequences in this sample translate to the same CDR3. The chain carries TRBV5-4 and TRBJ1-1, with D perhaps TRBD1 (5 bases). The CDR3 contains 15 residues. In germline, CDR1 is SGHNT, CDR2 YYREEE (reference sequence). Between the trimmed V and J ends, which lost 3 bases and 2 bases, there was a span of 14 bases. The CDR3 protein is CASSSGGQGNTEAFF. Written as DNA, the CDR3 is TGTGCCAGCAGCTCTGGGGGTCAGGGAAACACTGAAGCTTTCTTT. Supplemented by reference TRBV5-4 and TRBJ1-1, the full variable domain reads ETGVTQSPTHLIKTRGQQVTLRCSSQSGHNTVSWYQQALGQGPQFIFQYYREEENGRGNFPPRFSGLQFPNYSSELNVNALELDDSALYLCASSSGGQGNTEAFFGQGTRLTVV.

This clone has just a few counts. The V gene is TRBV30, the J gene TRBJ1-5; possible D gene TRBD1, 6 bases. Looked up from germline, CDR1 is GTSNPN and CDR2 is SVGIG (reference sequence). The germline V and J ends were trimmed by 6 bases and 6 bases, with 15 bases remaining between them. The CDR3 consists of 13 residues. This CDR3 reads CACTRGGGQPQHF. CDR3 DNA: TGTGCCTGTACCCGAGGGGGTGGTCAGCCCCAGCATTTT.

The gene calls are TRBV18 and TRBJ2-7, with 9 bases matching TRBD1. V shed 2 bases, J shed 6 bases, and the junction held 11 bases outside the gene matches. CDR3 length: 16 amino acids. From germline, CDR1 is KGHSH and CDR2 LQKENI. CDR3 in DNA: TGTGCCAGCTCACCATTAAACCGGGACAGGGCGGGCGAGCAGTACTTC. Translating gives CASSPLNRDRAGEQYF.